These T cell receptor beta chains were read from a single sample in a study of T cell responses to AZD1222 COVID-19 vaccine. Assay: immunoSEQ multiplex PCR; the TCRdb copy retains only in-frame clones and omits some. The profile shows 160,000 or so clones, approximately 90% of them singletons. Sequences were derived from peripheral blood, sampled on day 0 of AZD1222 vaccination. These receptors were taken from an adult in good health. CDR3s include the opening cysteine and the closing phenylalanine or tryptophan. A D gene is named only where the DNA matches it firmly. Size values are once, few and many counts, or a class for expanded clones, and some rows have none.

cdr3_aa: CASSHTQGGLRDTEAFF
cdr3_nt: TGCGCCAGCAGCCACACCCAGGGGGGCCTTCGAGACACTGAAGCTTTCTTT
v_call: TRBV4-3
j_call: TRBJ1-1
clone_size: .
d_call: TRBD1

cdr3_aa: CASSLQASSYNSPLHF
cdr3_nt: TGTGCCAGCAGCTTACAGGCGAGCTCCTATAATTCACCCCTCCACTTT
v_call: TRBV7-6
j_call: TRBJ1-6
clone_size: .
d_call: .

cdr3_aa: CATPSDYGYTF
cdr3_nt: TGTGCCACCCCGTCGGACTATGGCTACACCTTC
v_call: TRBV19
j_call: TRBJ1-2
clone_size: .
d_call: .

cdr3_aa: CASSVGQGARVDSPLHF
cdr3_nt: TGTGCCAGCAGCGTGGGCCAGGGGGCGCGTGTAGACTCACCCCTCCACTTT
v_call: TRBV9
j_call: TRBJ1-6
clone_size: .
d_call: TRBD1

cdr3_aa: CASSLDFSFSMNNEQFF
cdr3_nt: TGCGCCAGCAGCTTGGACTTCTCATTTTCCATGAACAATGAGCAGTTCTTC
v_call: TRBV5-1
j_call: TRBJ2-1
clone_size: .
d_call: .

cdr3_aa: CATSRDPASAQTQYF
cdr3_nt: TGTGCCACCAGCAGAGATCCAGCGTCGGCGCAGACCCAGTACTTC
v_call: TRBV15
j_call: TRBJ2-5
clone_size: .
d_call: .

cdr3_aa: CASSQGSSNQPQHF
cdr3_nt: TGTGCCAGCAGTCAGGGAAGTAGCAATCAGCCCCAGCATTTT
v_call: TRBV6-5
j_call: TRBJ1-5
clone_size: .
d_call: .

cdr3_aa: CASSPSGTGARSNEKLFF
cdr3_nt: TGTGCCAGCAGCCCCAGCGGGACAGGGGCGCGGAGTAATGAAAAACTGTTTTTT
v_call: TRBV9
j_call: TRBJ1-4
clone_size: .
d_call: TRBD1

cdr3_aa: CASTGMGYGYTF
cdr3_nt: TGTGCCTCGACAGGGATGGGCTATGGCTACACCTTC
v_call: TRBV30
j_call: TRBJ1-2
clone_size: .
d_call: TRBD1

cdr3_aa: CASSPPGTEAFF
cdr3_nt: TGTGCCAGCTCACCACCGGGCACTGAAGCTTTCTTT
v_call: TRBV18
j_call: TRBJ1-1
clone_size: once
d_call: .

cdr3_aa: CASTFYRTGLEQYF
cdr3_nt: TGTGCCAGTACCTTCTACCGGACGGGGCTCGAGCAGTACTTC
v_call: TRBV19
j_call: TRBJ2-7
clone_size: .
d_call: .

cdr3_aa: CASSPLSGRGEQYF
cdr3_nt: TGTGCCAGCTCACCCCTTAGCGGGAGGGGGGAGCAGTACTTC
v_call: TRBV18
j_call: TRBJ2-7
clone_size: .
d_call: TRBD2

cdr3_aa: CASSPTDKRNSPLHF
cdr3_nt: TGTGCCAGCAGTCCGACAGATAAGCGTAATTCACCCCTCCACTTT
v_call: TRBV27
j_call: TRBJ1-6
clone_size: .
d_call: .

cdr3_aa: CASSQPRQGQATEAFF
cdr3_nt: TGCGCCAGCAGCCAGCCCCGTCAGGGGCAGGCCACTGAAGCTTTCTTT
v_call: TRBV4-1
j_call: TRBJ1-1
clone_size: .
d_call: .

cdr3_aa: CASSGLAGDGKFF
cdr3_nt: TGTGCCAGCAGCGGACTAGCGGGGGATGGGAAGTTCTTC
v_call: TRBV5-6
j_call: TRBJ2-1
clone_size: .
d_call: TRBD2

cdr3_aa: CASSYSGGPQHF
cdr3_nt: TGTGCCAGCAGTTACTCGGGGGGGCCCCAGCATTTT
v_call: TRBV6-5
j_call: TRBJ1-5
clone_size: .
d_call: .

cdr3_aa: CASSFGEGVYEQYF
cdr3_nt: TGTGCCAGCAGTTTCGGGGAGGGCGTCTACGAGCAGTACTTC
v_call: TRBV27
j_call: TRBJ2-7
clone_size: once
d_call: TRBD2